A selection of T cell receptor beta chains follows, all from one sample in a study of blood T cell repertoires in COVID-19. Profiled with immunoSEQ multiplex PCR; TCRdb holds only in-frame clones, not every one. The table lists about 46,000 clones, 80% to 90% of them singletons, with around 30% in the top ten. The sequenced material came from peripheral blood. These receptors came from a woman older than 75 with COVID-19, enrolled during active disease. Each CDR3 is given with its conserved first and last residue. The D gene is left open where the match is weak. Size is stated for part of the rows, as once, few or many counts, or as a class when the clone is expanded.

v_call	j_call	clone_size	d_call	cdr3_aa	cdr3_nt
TRBV12-3/TRBV12-4	TRBJ2-1	NA	NA	CASSLSYNEQFF	TGTGCCAGCAGTTTGAGCTACAATGAGCAGTTCTTC
TRBV3-1/TRBV3-2	TRBJ1-2	once	NA	CASSQEGPRPWRDGYTF	TGTGCCAGCAGCCAAGAGGGCCCCAGGCCGTGGCGCGATGGCTACACCTTC
TRBV5-6	TRBJ1-2	NA	NA	CASSFGQSANYGYTF	TGTGCCAGCAGTTTCGGACAGTCAGCTAACTATGGCTACACCTTC
TRBV7-2	TRBJ2-3	NA	NA	CASSLGSGMSTDTQYF	TGTGCCAGCAGCTTAGGTTCGGGGATGAGCACAGATACGCAGTATTTT
TRBV4-3	TRBJ2-1	NA	TRBD2	CASSQEPLGGKFNEQFF	TGCGCCAGCAGCCAAGAACCTTTGGGGGGGAAATTCAATGAGCAGTTCTTC
TRBV7-2	TRBJ2-3	NA	NA	CASSRPGTDTQYF	TGTGCCAGCAGCCGACCGGGTACAGATACGCAGTATTTT
TRBV6-2/TRBV6-3	TRBJ1-5	NA	NA	CASTPGPGYRSNQPQHF	TGTGCCAGCACCCCAGGTCCAGGGTACCGTAGCAATCAGCCCCAGCATTTT
TRBV12-5	TRBJ2-5	NA	NA	CASGLPELETQYF	TGTGCTAGTGGTTTGCCCGAGTTAGAGACCCAGTACTTC
TRBV7-3	TRBJ2-3	NA	NA	CASSLAGPSDTQYF	TGTGCCAGCAGCTTAGCGGGACCCTCAGATACGCAGTATTTT
TRBV4-2	TRBJ2-3	few	TRBD2	CASSQDRRGGPADTQYF	TGTGCCAGCAGCCAAGATCGGCGGGGGGGCCCGGCAGATACGCAGTATTTT
TRBV3-1/TRBV3-2	TRBJ2-1	NA	NA	CASSPTDNEQFF	TGTGCCAGCAGCCCGACAGACAATGAGCAGTTCTTC
TRBV9	TRBJ2-5	NA	NA	CASSPRGGKGPEETQYF	TGTGCCAGCAGCCCCCGTGGAGGGAAAGGTCCCGAAGAGACCCAGTACTTC
TRBV5-1	TRBJ2-2	NA	NA	CASSLRTTSNGGELFF	TGCGCCAGCAGCTTACGGACTACCTCAAACGGGGGGGAGCTGTTTTTT
TRBV3-1/TRBV3-2	TRBJ2-3	NA	TRBD2	CASSRPGLATDTQYF	TGTGCCAGCAGCCGTCCGGGACTAGCGACAGATACGCAGTATTTT
TRBV11-2	TRBJ2-7	NA	NA	CASSPTLQQYF	TGTGCCAGCAGCCCTACCCTTCAGCAGTACTTC
TRBV19	TRBJ2-1	NA	NA	CASSIGGRVGPEQFF	TGTGCCAGTAGTATCGGTGGACGTGTGGGGCCTGAGCAGTTCTTC
TRBV7-9	TRBJ2-7	NA	TRBD2	CASSFRQLAGEGEQYF	TGTGCCAGCAGCTTCCGACAACTAGCGGGAGAAGGCGAGCAGTACTTC
TRBV18	TRBJ1-4	NA	NA	CASSPEQNEKLFF	TGTGCCAGCTCACCGGAACAGAATGAAAAACTGTTTTTT
TRBV5-1	TRBJ1-1	NA	NA	CASSFQGPSNTEAFF	TGCGCCAGCAGCTTCCAGGGGCCATCGAACACTGAAGCTTTCTTT
TRBV19	TRBJ1-1	NA	NA	CASSPQTGQTEAFF	TGTGCCAGTAGTCCGCAGACAGGCCAAACTGAAGCTTTCTTT
TRBV7-3	TRBJ2-2	NA	TRBD1	CASSPRHRGPPGELFF	TGTGCCAGCAGCCCACGTCACAGGGGCCCCCCCGGGGAGCTGTTTTTT
TRBV4-2	TRBJ1-4	NA	NA	CASSQDRQGGEKLFF	TGTGCCAGCAGCCAAGATCGGCAGGGTGGTGAAAAACTGTTTTTT
TRBV21-1	TRBJ1-2	NA	NA	CASSKPSGGYTF	TGTGCCAGCAGCAAACCGTCGGGGGGCTACACCTTC
TRBV6-5	TRBJ1-2	NA	TRBD1	CASSYRTGNYGYTF	TGTGCCAGCAGTTACCGGACAGGGAACTATGGCTACACCTTC
TRBV6-1	TRBJ1-1	NA	NA	CASSDGGWAGAFF	TGTGCCAGCAGTGATGGTGGTTGGGCAGGAGCTTTCTTT
TRBV7-9	TRBJ1-1	NA	TRBD1	CASSTRGLISEAFF	TGTGCCAGCAGCACCAGGGGGCTTATTTCTGAAGCTTTCTTT
TRBV9	TRBJ2-7	NA	NA	CASSPSGLSSYEQYF	TGTGCCAGCAGCCCGTCCGGACTGTCCTCCTACGAGCAGTACTTC
TRBV18	TRBJ1-1	NA	NA	CASASTGRTEAFF	TGTGCCAGCGCGTCCACAGGGCGAACTGAAGCTTTCTTT
TRBV7-2	TRBJ2-2	once	TRBD2	CASSRPSGRVVGELFF	TGTGCCAGCAGTCGACCTAGCGGGAGGGTTGTCGGGGAGCTGTTTTTT
TRBV24-1	TRBJ2-3	NA	NA	CATSSGTDTQYF	TGTGCCACCAGTTCAGGTACAGATACGCAGTATTTT
TRBV12-3/TRBV12-4	TRBJ1-2	NA	NA	CASSEQGTTGYTF	TGTGCCAGCAGCGAACAGGGCACTACCGGCTACACCTTC
TRBV24-1	TRBJ2-1	NA	NA	CATSDSGTAVNEQFF	TGTGCCACCAGTGATTCGGGGACTGCTGTCAATGAGCAGTTCTTC
TRBV5-1	TRBJ1-1	NA	TRBD1	CASSSDRVNTEAFF	TGCGCCAGCAGCTCTGACAGGGTGAACACTGAAGCTTTCTTT
TRBV12-5	TRBJ2-1	NA	TRBD1	CASGTDRGSDEQFF	TGTGCTAGTGGCACAGACAGGGGCAGCGATGAGCAGTTCTTC
TRBV2	TRBJ2-5	NA	NA	CASSGRDQETQYF	TGTGCCAGCAGTGGGAGGGACCAAGAGACCCAGTACTTC
TRBV5-8	TRBJ2-5	NA	NA	CASSPYRGTGETQYF	TGTGCCAGCAGCCCTTACCGGGGAACGGGAGAGACCCAGTACTTC
TRBV5-1	TRBJ2-3	NA	TRBD1	CASSLGQGRTQYF	TGCGCCAGCAGCTTGGGACAGGGAAGAACGCAGTATTTT
TRBV4-2	TRBJ2-5	NA	TRBD2	CASSQGLAGEETQYF	TGTGCCAGCAGCCAGGGACTAGCGGGAGAAGAGACCCAGTACTTC
TRBV7-9	TRBJ2-2	once	NA	CASSPDTVRELFF	TGTGCCAGCAGCCCAGACACCGTTCGGGAGCTGTTTTTT
TRBV5-4	TRBJ1-1	NA	NA	CASSPSRLTHGEAFF	TGTGCCAGCAGCCCGTCCAGGCTCACCCACGGTGAAGCTTTCTTT
TRBV13	TRBJ1-1	NA	TRBD1	CASSPGTGAMPGAFF	TGTGCCAGCAGCCCCGGGACAGGGGCGATGCCGGGAGCTTTCTTT
TRBV19	TRBJ1-1	NA	NA	CASSLLKNTEAFF	TGTGCCAGTAGCCTACTCAAAAACACTGAAGCTTTCTTT
TRBV18	TRBJ1-5	few	NA	CASSPQGTGQPQHF	TGTGCCAGCTCACCTCAGGGGACGGGGCAGCCCCAGCATTTT